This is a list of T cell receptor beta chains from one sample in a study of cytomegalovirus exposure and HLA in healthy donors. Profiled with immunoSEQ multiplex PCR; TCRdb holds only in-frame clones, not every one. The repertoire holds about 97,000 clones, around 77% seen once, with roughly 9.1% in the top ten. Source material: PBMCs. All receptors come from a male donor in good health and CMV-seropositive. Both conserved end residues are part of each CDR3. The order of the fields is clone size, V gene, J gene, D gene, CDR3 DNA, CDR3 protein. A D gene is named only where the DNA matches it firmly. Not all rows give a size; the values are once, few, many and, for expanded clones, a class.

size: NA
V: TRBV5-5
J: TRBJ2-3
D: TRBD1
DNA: TGTGCCAGCAGCTTTCAAGGACAGGAGCCGACAGATACGCAGTATTTT
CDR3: CASSFQGQEPTDTQYF

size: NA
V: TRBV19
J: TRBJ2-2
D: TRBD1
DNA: TGTGCCAGTAGGGGACAGGGGGTAATCACCGGGGAGCTGTTTTTT
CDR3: CASRGQGVITGELFF

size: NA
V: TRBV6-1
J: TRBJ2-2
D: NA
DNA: TGTGCCAGCAGCGTCCCGAGGGGGACGACCGGGGAGCTGTTTTTT
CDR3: CASSVPRGTTGELFF

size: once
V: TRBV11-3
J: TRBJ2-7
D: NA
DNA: TGTGCCAGCAGCCCTGGGGGGGCGGCTTCCTACGAGCAGTACTTC
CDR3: CASSPGGAASYEQYF

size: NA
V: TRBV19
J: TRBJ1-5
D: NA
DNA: TGTGCCACCCAGGAGGGAGGCAATCAGCCCCAGCATTTT
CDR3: CATQEGGNQPQHF

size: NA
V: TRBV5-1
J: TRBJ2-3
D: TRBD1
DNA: TGCGCCAGCAGCTTAGGGACAGAGGTCACAGATACGCAGTATTTT
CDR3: CASSLGTEVTDTQYF

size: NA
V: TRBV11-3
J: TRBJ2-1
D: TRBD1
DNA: TGTGCCAGCAGCTTCCGGGACAGCGACGGCTACAATGAGCAGTTCTTC
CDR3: CASSFRDSDGYNEQFF

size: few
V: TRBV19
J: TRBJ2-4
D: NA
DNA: TGTGCCACGAGGAGGGACCCCAACATTCAGTACTTC
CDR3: CATRRDPNIQYF

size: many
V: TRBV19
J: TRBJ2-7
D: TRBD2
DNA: TGTGCCAGTAGTTTCGGGACTAGCGGGACTGGAGAGCAGTACTTC
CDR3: CASSFGTSGTGEQYF

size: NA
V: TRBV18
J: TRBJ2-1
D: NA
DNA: TGTGCCAGCTCCCTTTTGGGGGCCGAGTACAATGAGCAGTTCTTC
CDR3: CASSLLGAEYNEQFF

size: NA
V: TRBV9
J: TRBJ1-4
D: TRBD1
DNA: TGTGCCAGCAGCCGGACAGGGCGAAATGAAAAACTGTTTTTT
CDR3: CASSRTGRNEKLFF

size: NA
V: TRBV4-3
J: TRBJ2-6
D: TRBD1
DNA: TGCGCCAGCAGCCAAGTGTCAGGGGGTCCTGGGGCCAACGGCCTGACTTTC
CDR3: CASSQVSGGPGANGLTF